The T cell receptor beta chain under discussion was sequenced for a study of T cell responses to AZD1222 COVID-19 vaccine. Overall study context: Doses given second, at about 4 or about 12 weeks, were pooled.

This clone was seen only once. Its target is not known. Assay: immunoSEQ multiplex PCR; the TCRdb copy retains only in-frame clones and omits some. Counted here are over 130,000 clones, around nine tenths occurring once; the ten biggest clones make up roughly 3%. This CDR3 spans 15 amino acids. In germline, CDR1 is SGHNT, CDR2 YYREEE (reference sequence). Trimming pared 3 bases from V and 2 bases from J, leaving 13 bases between. Findings and limits, study-wide: Donors skewed white British and female; clonal diversity was possibly underestimated.

The chain employs TRBV5-4 and TRBJ2-3; the D gene could be TRBD1 or TRBD2 (6 bases each). The sample was peripheral blood, taken on day 0 of AZD1222 vaccination. The TCR sequence derives from an adult in good health. CDR3 sequence reads: CASSSEGGNTDTQYF. CDR3 DNA sequence: TGTGCCAGCAGCTCGGAGGGGGGAAACACAGATACGCAGTATTTT.